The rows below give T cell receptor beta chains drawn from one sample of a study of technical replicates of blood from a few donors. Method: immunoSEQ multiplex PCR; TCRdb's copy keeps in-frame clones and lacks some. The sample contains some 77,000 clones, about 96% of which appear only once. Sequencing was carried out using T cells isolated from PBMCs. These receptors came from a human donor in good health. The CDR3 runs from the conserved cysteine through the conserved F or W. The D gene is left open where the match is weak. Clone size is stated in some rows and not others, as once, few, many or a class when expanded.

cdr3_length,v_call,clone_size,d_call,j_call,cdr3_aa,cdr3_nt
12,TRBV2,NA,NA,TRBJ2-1,CASISGADEQFF,TGTGCCAGCATTAGTGGGGCCGATGAGCAGTTCTTC
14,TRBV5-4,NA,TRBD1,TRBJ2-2,CASSPPTGAGELFF,TGTGCCAGCAGCCCCCCGACAGGGGCCGGGGAGCTGTTTTTT
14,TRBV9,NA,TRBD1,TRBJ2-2,CASSSRTGYGELFF,TGTGCCAGCAGCTCCAGGACAGGGTACGGGGAGCTGTTTTTT
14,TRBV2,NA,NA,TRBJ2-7,CASGQKALGYEQYF,TGTGCCAGCGGACAGAAGGCCTTAGGGTACGAGCAGTACTTC
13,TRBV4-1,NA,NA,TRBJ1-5,CASSQEFRQPQHF,TGCGCCAGCAGCCAAGAATTTCGGCAGCCCCAGCATTTT
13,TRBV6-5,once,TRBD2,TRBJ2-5,CASSLGLGETQYF,TGTGCCAGCAGTTTGGGACTAGGGGAGACCCAGTACTTC
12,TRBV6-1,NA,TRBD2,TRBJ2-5,CASREGDETQYF,TGTGCCAGCCGGGAGGGAGACGAGACCCAGTACTTC
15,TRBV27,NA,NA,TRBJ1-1,CASSLWGGTGTEAFF,TGTGCCAGCAGTTTATGGGGCGGGACCGGTACTGAAGCTTTCTTT
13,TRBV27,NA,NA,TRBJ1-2,CASSATGNYGYTF,TGTGCCAGCAGTGCCACAGGGAATTATGGCTACACCTTC
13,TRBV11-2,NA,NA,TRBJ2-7,CASRQHLSYEQYF,TGTGCCAGCAGACAACACCTCTCCTACGAGCAGTACTTC
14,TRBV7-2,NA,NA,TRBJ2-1,CASSLGGVMGEQFF,TGTGCCAGCAGCTTAGGGGGAGTAATGGGTGAGCAGTTCTTC
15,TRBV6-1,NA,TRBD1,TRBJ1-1,CASSEDRGLSTEAFF,TGTGCCAGCAGTGAAGACAGGGGCCTCAGCACTGAAGCTTTCTTT
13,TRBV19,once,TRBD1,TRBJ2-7,CASNPQGRHEQYF,TGTGCCAGTAACCCACAGGGGAGACACGAGCAGTACTTC
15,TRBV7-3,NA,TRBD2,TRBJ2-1,CASSSTSGLYNEQFF,TGTGCCAGCAGTTCAACTAGCGGCCTGTACAATGAGCAGTTCTTC
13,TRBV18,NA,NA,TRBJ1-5,CASSLERDQPQHF,TGTGCCAGCTCACTAGAGAGGGATCAGCCCCAGCATTTT
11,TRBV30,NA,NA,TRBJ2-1,CAWTAGAEQFF,TGTGCCTGGACGGCTGGGGCGGAGCAGTTCTTC
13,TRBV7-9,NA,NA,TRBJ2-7,CASSPGLSYEQYF,TGTGCCAGCAGCCCGGGACTTTCCTACGAGCAGTACTTC
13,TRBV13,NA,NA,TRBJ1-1,CASSLERGTEAFF,TGTGCCAGCAGCTTGGAACGGGGCACTGAAGCTTTCTTT
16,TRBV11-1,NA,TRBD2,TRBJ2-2,CASSLGTSGHTGELFF,TGTGCCAGCAGCTTAGGGACTAGCGGACACACCGGGGAGCTGTTTTTT
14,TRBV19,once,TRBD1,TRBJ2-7,CASSTGTGIKEQYF,TGTGCCAGTAGTACCGGGACAGGGATTAAAGAGCAGTACTTC
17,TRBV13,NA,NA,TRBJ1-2,CASSLDSGHILDYGYTF,TGTGCCAGCAGCTTAGACTCGGGACACATCCTCGACTATGGCTACACCTTC
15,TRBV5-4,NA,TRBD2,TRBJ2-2,CASSSSGRAVGELFF,TGTGCCAGCAGCTCTAGCGGGAGGGCCGTCGGGGAGCTGTTTTTT
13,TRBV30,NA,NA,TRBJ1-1,CAWTDSGNTEAFF,TGTGCCTGGACCGACAGTGGAAACACTGAAGCTTTCTTT
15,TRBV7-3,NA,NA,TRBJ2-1,CASSSGTTFYNEQFF,TGTGCCAGCAGCTCCGGGACAACTTTCTACAATGAGCAGTTCTTC
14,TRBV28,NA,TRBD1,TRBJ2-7,CASRSGQGGPEQYF,TGTGCCAGCAGATCGGGACAGGGAGGTCCCGAGCAGTACTTC
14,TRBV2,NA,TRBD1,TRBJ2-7,CASSPLRGPNEQYF,TGTGCCAGCAGTCCCCTTAGGGGGCCGAACGAGCAGTACTTC
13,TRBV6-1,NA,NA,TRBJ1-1,CASPRAMNTEAFF,TGTGCCAGCCCCAGGGCGATGAACACTGAAGCTTTCTTT
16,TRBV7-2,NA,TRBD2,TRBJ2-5,CASSSGTSGGVETQYF,TGTGCCAGCAGCTCAGGGACTAGCGGGGGGGTCGAGACCCAGTACTTC
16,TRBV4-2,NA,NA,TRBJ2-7,CASSQDQGFIAYEQYF,TGTGCCAGCAGCCAAGACCAGGGATTCATCGCTTACGAGCAGTACTTC
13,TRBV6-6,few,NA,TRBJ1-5,CASENNSNQPQHF,TGTGCCAGCGAAAACAATAGCAATCAGCCCCAGCATTTT
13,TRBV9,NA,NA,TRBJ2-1,CASSASQDNEQFF,TGTGCCAGCAGCGCGTCCCAGGACAATGAGCAGTTCTTC
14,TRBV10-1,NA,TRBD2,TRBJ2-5,CASSVGTSLKTQYF,TGCGCCAGCAGTGTCGGGACTAGCCTGAAGACCCAGTACTTC